Below are 4 T cell receptor beta chains sequenced from a single sample in a study of blood T cell repertoires in COVID-19. Libraries were prepared by immunoSEQ multiplex PCR; TCRdb keeps only in-frame clonotypes and omits some of them. The sample lists 340,000 or so clones, 65% to 90% occurring once. The sequenced sample consisted of PBMCs or T cells enriched from blood (not recorded which). The source of these receptors is a woman in her forties with acute COVID-19.

The gene calls are TRBV2 and TRBJ1-6; 7 bases match TRBD1. The CDR3 extends over 13 amino acids. Looked up from germline, CDR1 is SNHLY and CDR2 is FYNNEI. V was pared by 7 bases and J by 8 bases, with 5 bases of the junction left unmatched. CDR3 DNA sequence: TGTGCCAGCAATTTGCAGGGGGATTCACCCCTCCACTTT. Protein: CASNLQGDSPLHF. Looking up the rest from reference TRBV2 and TRBJ1-6 gives the full variable domain: EPEVTQTPSHQVTQMGQEVILRCVPISNHLYFYWYRQILGQKVEFLVSFYNNEISEKSEIFDDQFSVERPDGSNFTLKIRSTKLEDSAMYFCASNLQGDSPLHFGNGTRLTVT.

The rearrangement joins TRBV18 to TRBJ1-1; TRBD1 matches at 7 bases. Germline values: CDR1 KGHSH, CDR2 LQKENI. V gave up 5 bases and J gave up 3 bases; unmatched junction bases: 9. The CDR3 loop spans 15 amino acids. The CDR3 nucleotides are TGTGCCAGCTCAACACTGACAGGGCCTGACACTGAAGCTTTCTTT. Protein product: CASSTLTGPDTEAFF.

This sequence joins TRBV5-8 and TRBJ1-6, with 7 bases identical to TRBD1. The CDR3 covers 13 residues. Germline V gene sequence: CDR1 SGHTS, CDR2 YDEGEE. The V gene end was trimmed by 7 bases and the J gene end by 3 bases; junction bases not matched to a gene: 1. The CDR3 here is CASGQVYNSPLHF. As DNA, the CDR3 is TGTGCCAGCGGACAGGTCTATAATTCACCCCTCCACTTT.

The chain is built from TRBV6-2 or TRBV6-3 and TRBJ2-7, with 9 nucleotides matching TRBD1. From germline, CDR1 is MNHEY and CDR2 SVGEGT. The CDR3 is 15 amino acids. After removal of 2 bases from V and 3 bases from J, the junction contained 5 bases not matched to a gene. As DNA, the CDR3 is TGTGCCAGCAGTTACGGGACAGGGATAGTCTACGAGCAGTACTTC. Amino acid sequence: CASSYGTGIVYEQYF.